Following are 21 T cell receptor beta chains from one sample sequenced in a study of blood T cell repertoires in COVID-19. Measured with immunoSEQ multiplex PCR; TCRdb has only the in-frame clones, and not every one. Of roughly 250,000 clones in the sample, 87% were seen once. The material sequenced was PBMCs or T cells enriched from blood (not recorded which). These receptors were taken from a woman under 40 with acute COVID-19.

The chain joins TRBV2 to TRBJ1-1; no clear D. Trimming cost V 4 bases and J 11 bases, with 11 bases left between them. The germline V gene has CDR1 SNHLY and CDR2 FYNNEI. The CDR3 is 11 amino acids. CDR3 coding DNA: TGTGCCAGCAGTGCCTCGGGGTTTGCTTTCTTT. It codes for CASSASGFAFF.

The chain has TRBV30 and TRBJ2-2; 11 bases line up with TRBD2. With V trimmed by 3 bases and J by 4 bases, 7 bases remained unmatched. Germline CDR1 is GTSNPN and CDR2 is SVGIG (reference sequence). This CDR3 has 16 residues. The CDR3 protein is CAWRLGLAGSTGELFF. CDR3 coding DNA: TGTGCCTGGAGACTTGGACTAGCGGGTTCCACCGGGGAGCTGTTTTTT.

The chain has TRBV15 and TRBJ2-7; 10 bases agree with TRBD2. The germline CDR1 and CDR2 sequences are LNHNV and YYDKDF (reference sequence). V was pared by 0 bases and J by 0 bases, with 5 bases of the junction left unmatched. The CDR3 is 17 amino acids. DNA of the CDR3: TGTGCCACCAGCAGAGATGTAGCGGGGGGCCTCTCCTACGAGCAGTACTTC. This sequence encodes CATSRDVAGGLSYEQYF.

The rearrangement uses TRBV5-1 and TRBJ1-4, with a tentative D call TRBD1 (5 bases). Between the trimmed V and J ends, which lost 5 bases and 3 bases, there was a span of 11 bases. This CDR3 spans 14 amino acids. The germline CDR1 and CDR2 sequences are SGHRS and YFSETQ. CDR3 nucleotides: TGCGCCAGCAGAGCCGACAGCTCTAATGAAAAACTGTTTTTT. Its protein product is CASRADSSNEKLFF.

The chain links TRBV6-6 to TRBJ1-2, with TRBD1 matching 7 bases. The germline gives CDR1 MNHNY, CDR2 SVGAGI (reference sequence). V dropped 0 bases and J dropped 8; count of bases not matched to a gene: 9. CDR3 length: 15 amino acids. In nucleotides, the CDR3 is TGTGCCAGCAGTTACTCTGGGACAGCCCCCTGGGGCTACACCTTC. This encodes CASSYSGTAPWGYTF.

For the CDR3, the DNA is TGTGCCAGTAGTGTGCAGGGAGGGGTCGAAGCTTTCTTT. It encodes CASSVQGGVEAFF. V gene TRBV19 combines with J gene TRBJ1-1; D is perhaps TRBD1 (5 bases). The CDR3 has 13 residues. V gave up 5 bases and J gave up 8 bases, with 15 bases separating them. CDR1 is LNHDA and CDR2 is SQIVND in the germline V gene (reference sequence). Together with reference TRBV19 and TRBJ1-1, the CDR3 gives the full variable domain: DGGITQSPKYLFRKEGQNVTLSCEQNLNHDAMYWYRQDPGQGLRLIYYSQIVNDFQKGDIAEGYSVSREKKESFPLTVTSAQKNPTAFYLCASSVQGGVEAFFGQGTRLTVV.

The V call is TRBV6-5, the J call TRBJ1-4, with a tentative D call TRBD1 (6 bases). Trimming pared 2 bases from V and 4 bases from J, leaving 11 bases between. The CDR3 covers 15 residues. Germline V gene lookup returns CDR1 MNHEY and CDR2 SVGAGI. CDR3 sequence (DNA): TGTGCCAGCAGTTACCTAGGGGGTTATAATGAAAAACTGTTTTTT. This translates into CASSYLGGYNEKLFF.

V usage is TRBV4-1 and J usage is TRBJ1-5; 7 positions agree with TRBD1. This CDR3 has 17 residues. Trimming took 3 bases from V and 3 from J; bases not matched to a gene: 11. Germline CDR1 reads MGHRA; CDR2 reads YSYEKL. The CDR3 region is CASSQIPGQYFNQPQHF. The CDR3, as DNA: TGCGCCAGCAGCCAGATCCCGGGACAGTACTTCAATCAGCCCCAGCATTTT.

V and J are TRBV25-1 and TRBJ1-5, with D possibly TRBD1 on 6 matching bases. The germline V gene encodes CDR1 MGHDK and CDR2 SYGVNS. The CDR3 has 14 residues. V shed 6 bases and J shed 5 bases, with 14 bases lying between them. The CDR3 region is CASSPGEGDQPQHF. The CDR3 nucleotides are TGTGCCAGCAGCCCAGGGGAGGGGGATCAGCCCCAGCATTTT.

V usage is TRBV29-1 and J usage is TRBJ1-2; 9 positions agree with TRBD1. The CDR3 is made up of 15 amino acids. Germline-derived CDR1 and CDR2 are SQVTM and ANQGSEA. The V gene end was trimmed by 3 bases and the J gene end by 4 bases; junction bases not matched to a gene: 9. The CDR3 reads CSVDPTGGPTYGYTF. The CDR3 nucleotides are TGCAGCGTTGACCCTACAGGGGGCCCAACCTATGGCTACACCTTC.

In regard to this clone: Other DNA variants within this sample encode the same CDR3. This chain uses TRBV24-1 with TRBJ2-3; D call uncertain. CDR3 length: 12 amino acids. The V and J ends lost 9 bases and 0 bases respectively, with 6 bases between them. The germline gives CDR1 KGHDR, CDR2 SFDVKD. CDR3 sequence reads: CATSSSTDTQYF. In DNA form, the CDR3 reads TGTGCCACCTCCTCTAGCACAGATACGCAGTATTTT.

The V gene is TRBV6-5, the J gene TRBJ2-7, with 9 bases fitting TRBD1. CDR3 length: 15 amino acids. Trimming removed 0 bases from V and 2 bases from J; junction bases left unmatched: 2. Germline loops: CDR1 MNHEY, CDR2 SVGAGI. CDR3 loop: CASSYSGDRAYEQYF. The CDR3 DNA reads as TGTGCCAGCAGTTACTCGGGGGACAGGGCCTACGAGCAGTACTTC.

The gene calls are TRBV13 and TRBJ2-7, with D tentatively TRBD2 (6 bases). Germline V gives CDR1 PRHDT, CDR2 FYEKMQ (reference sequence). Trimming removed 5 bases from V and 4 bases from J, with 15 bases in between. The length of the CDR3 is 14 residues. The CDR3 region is CASSPGRGVYEQYF. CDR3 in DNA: TGTGCCAGCAGCCCCGGGAGAGGGGTTTACGAGCAGTACTTC. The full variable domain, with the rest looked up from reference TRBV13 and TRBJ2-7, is AAGVIQSPRHLIKEKRETATLKCYPIPRHDTVYWYQQGPGQDPQFLISFYEKMQSDKGSIPDRFSAQQFSDYHSELNMSSLELGDSALYFCASSPGRGVYEQYFGPGTRLTVT.

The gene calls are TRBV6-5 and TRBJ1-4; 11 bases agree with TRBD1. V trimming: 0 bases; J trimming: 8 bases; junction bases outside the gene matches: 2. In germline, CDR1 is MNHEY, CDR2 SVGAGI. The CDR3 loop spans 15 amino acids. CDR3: CASSYSDRGREKLFF. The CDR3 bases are TGTGCCAGCAGTTACTCGGACAGGGGGCGGGAAAAACTGTTTTTT.

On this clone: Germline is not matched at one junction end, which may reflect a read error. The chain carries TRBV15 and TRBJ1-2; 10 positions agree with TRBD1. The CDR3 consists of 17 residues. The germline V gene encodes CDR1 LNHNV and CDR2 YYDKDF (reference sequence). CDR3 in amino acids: CATSRDRGLIVGYGYTF. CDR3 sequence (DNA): TGTGCCACCAGCCGAGACAGGGGGCTAATCGTAGGCTATGGCTACACCTTC.

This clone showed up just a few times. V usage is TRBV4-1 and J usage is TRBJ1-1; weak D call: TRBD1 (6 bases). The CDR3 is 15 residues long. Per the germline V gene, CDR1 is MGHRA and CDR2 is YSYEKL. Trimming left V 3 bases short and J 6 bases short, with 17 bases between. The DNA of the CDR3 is TGCGCCAGCAGCCACCTTACAGGGCCGTCCGCTGAAGCTTTCTTT. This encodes CASSHLTGPSAEAFF.

The CDR3 spells CASSLVVENEQFF. CDR3 DNA sequence: TGCGCCAGCAGCTTGGTAGTCGAGAATGAGCAGTTCTTC. The rearrangement joins TRBV5-1 to TRBJ2-1; the D is unclear. The CDR3 covers 13 residues. V dropped 0 bases and J dropped 7 bases, with 8 bases sitting between them. Looked up from germline, CDR1 is SGHRS and CDR2 is YFSETQ.

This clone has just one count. The CDR3 region has the DNA TGTGCCAGTAGTATCTCACGGGAGGGGGAGACCCAGTACTTC. Amino acids: CASSISREGETQYF. V gene TRBV19 combines with J gene TRBJ2-5, with 8 bases that match TRBD2. The CDR3 extends over 14 amino acids. The ends lost 3 bases at V and 5 bases at J; junction bases unmatched: 5. Germline loops: CDR1 LNHDA, CDR2 SQIVND (reference sequence).

The CDR3, as DNA: TGTGCCAGTAGTATAGATGGACAGGGATATTCACCCCTCCACTTT. It is translated as CASSIDGQGYSPLHF. This chain connects TRBV19 to TRBJ1-6, with 8 bases lining up with TRBD1. The CDR3 is 15 amino acids. J was trimmed by 8 bases and V by 0 bases; bases with no gene match: 3. CDR1 is LNHDA, CDR2 SQIVND, per germline (reference sequence).

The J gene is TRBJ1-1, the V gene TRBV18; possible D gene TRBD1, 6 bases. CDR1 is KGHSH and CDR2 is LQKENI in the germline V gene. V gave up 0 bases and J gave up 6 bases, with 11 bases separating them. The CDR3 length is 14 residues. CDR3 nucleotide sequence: TGTGCCAGCTCACCACCGACAGGCAGCGCTGAAGCTTTCTTT. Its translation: CASSPPTGSAEAFF.

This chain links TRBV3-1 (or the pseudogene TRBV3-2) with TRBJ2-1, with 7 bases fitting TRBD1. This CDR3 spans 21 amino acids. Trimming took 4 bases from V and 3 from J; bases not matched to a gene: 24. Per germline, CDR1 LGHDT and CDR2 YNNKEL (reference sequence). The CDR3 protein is CASSPISTGSEKFPNYNEQFF. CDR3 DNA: TGTGCCAGCAGCCCAATTTCGACAGGGTCCGAGAAGTTCCCAAACTACAATGAGCAGTTCTTC.